The T cell receptor beta chain described here comes from a study of T-cell reconstitution after alpha-beta-depleted transplantation in children. Study-level results: T-cell counts and diversity at one year following transplant were attributed mainly to newly produced T cells. From surviving recipient T cells and thymic progenitors came the high day-60 TCRbeta diversity observed in some patients.

This clonotype was observed a few times. No antigen is known for it. Preparation of the TCRbeta library was carried out with unique molecular identifiers. Via MiXCR, TCRdb re-called the PCR reads, giving one row per CDR3 protein. This sample has some 290,000 distinct CDR3 sequences, with 23% found just once. Per germline, CDR1 SGHTA and CDR2 FQGTGA. V lost 4 bases and J lost 7; bases outside the gene matches: 6. This CDR3 region has 14 residues. This TCR derives from a male patient aged 10-17 years who had a stem cell transplant for acute lymphoblastic leukemia, so the T cells may come from the graft donor. The rearrangement joins TRBV7-3 to TRBJ2-7; 11 nucleotides align to TRBD2. This material consisted of PBMCs, mostly from graft donor cells, taken 180 days after TCRalphabeta/CD19-depleted stem cell transplant. The CDR3 spells CASSSLAGAREQYF. Here the CDR3 DNA reads TGTGCCAGCAGCTCACTAGCGGGAGCAAGGGAGCAGTACTTC.